This TCR beta chain stems from a study of T-cell reconstitution after alpha-beta-depleted transplantation in children. This clonotype was counted between two and nine times. Since a much larger clone is just one base distant, this may be a read error. The CDR3 runs 13 residues. Germline V gene data show CDR1 as MNHNS and CDR2 as SASEGT. Molecular barcoding with unique molecular identifiers was used for the TCRbeta library. TCRdb redid the calling of the PCR reads with MiXCR, one entry per CDR3 protein. The sample lists roughly 100,000 distinct CDR3 sequences; 7% to 10% were seen once. This sequence originates from a human donor who donated a stem cell graft to a child with congenital amegakaryocytic thrombocytopenia. This chain uses TRBV6-1 with TRBJ2-4, with D tentatively TRBD1 or TRBD2 (6 bases each). This specimen consisted of PBMCs from the stem cell graft donor, obtained from the stem cell graft. The CDR3 DNA is TGTGCCAGCAGTGGGGGGGCCAAAAACAGTCAGTACTTC. Translation gives CASSGGAKNSQYF.